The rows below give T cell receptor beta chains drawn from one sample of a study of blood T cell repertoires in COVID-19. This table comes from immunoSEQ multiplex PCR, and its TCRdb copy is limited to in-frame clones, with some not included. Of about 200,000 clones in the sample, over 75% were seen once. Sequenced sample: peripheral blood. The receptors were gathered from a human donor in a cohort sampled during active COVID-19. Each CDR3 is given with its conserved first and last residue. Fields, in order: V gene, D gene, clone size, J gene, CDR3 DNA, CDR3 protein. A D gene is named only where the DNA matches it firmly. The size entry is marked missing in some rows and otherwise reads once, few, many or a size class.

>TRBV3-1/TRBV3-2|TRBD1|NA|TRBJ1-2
TGTGCCAGCAGCCAACCGACAGGGAACTATGGCTACACCTTC
CASSQPTGNYGYTF
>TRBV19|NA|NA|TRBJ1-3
TGTGCCAGTAGTTCCCAGGGTTCCTCTGGAAACACCATATATTTT
CASSSQGSSGNTIYF
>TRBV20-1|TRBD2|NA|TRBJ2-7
TGCAGTGCTAGTTTATCCCTAGCGGGATCCCCCTACGAGCAGTACTTC
CSASLSLAGSPYEQYF
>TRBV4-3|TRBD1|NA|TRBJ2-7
TGCGCCAGCAGCCAGGATCGACAGGGGGCGTGGGAGCAGTACTTC
CASSQDRQGAWEQYF
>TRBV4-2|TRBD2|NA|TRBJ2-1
TGTGCCAGCAGCCAAGACACTAGCGGGAGAGAATCTAATGAGCAGTTCTTC
CASSQDTSGRESNEQFF
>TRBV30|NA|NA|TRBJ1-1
TGTGCCTGGAGTCCTCAAGCCGCGGCTTTCTTT
CAWSPQAAAFF
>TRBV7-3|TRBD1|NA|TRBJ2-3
TGTGCCAGCAGCTCCCGGACAGGGGGCACAGATACGCAGTATTTT
CASSSRTGGTDTQYF
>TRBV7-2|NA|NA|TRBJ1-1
TGTGCCAGCAGCCCCCCTAGAGGGAACACTGAAGCTTTCTTT
CASSPPRGNTEAFF
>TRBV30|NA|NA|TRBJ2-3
TGTGCCTGGAGTATGGGCAGCCAGACAGATACGCAGTATTTT
CAWSMGSQTDTQYF
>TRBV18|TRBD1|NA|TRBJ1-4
TGTGCCAGCTCATCTCCGGGACAGGGGGAAAAACTGTTTTTT
CASSSPGQGEKLFF
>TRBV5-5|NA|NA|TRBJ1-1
TGTGCCAGCAGCTTGGAGAGGAGCCAAGCTTTCTTT
CASSLERSQAFF
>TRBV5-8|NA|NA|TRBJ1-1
TGTGCCAGCAACGGACACCAGGGGACTGAAGCTTTCTTT
CASNGHQGTEAFF
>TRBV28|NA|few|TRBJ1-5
TGTGCCAGCAGTTTATGGCAGGGTGGGAATCAGCCCCAGCATTTT
CASSLWQGGNQPQHF
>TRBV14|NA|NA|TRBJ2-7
TGTGCCAGCAGCCAAGATCAAGGGGGAAGTGAGTACTTC
CASSQDQGGSEYF
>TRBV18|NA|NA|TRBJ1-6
TGTGCCAGCTCACAGTCAGAATCAGGTTCACCCCTCCACTTT
CASSQSESGSPLHF
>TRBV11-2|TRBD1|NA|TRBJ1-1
TGTGCCAGCAGCCTTCGGACAGGGGGGCTCCCTGAAGCTTTCTTT
CASSLRTGGLPEAFF
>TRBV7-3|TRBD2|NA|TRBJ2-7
TGTGCCAGCAGCCCCAGAGGGCAGGGAGGGGACGAGCAGTACTTC
CASSPRGQGGDEQYF
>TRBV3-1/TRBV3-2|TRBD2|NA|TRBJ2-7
TGTGCCAGCAGCCTGGGGACTAGCGGGATATCCTACGAGCAGTACTTC
CASSLGTSGISYEQYF
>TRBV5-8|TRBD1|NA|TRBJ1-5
TGTGCCAGCAGCTTGTGGCGGGGGACAGGGGGCAGTCAGCCCCAGCATTTT
CASSLWRGTGGSQPQHF
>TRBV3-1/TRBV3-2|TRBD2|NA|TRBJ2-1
TGTGCCAGCAGCCAAGATCAGACTAGCGGCCCTTCCTACAATGAGCAGTTCTTC
CASSQDQTSGPSYNEQFF
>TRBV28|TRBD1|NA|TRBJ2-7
TGTGCCAGCATCAAAAGGGGGACAGGGTACGAGCAGTACTTC
CASIKRGTGYEQYF
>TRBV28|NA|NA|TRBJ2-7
TGTGCCAGCGGCCTCATCTACGAGCAGTACTTC
CASGLIYEQYF
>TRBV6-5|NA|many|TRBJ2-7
TGTGCCAGCAGTTACTCTCGAAGGGGCTACGAGCAGTACTTC
CASSYSRRGYEQYF
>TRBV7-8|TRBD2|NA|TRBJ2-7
TGTGCCAGCAGTTTACTAGCGGGAGCGAGAGAGCAGTACTTC
CASSLLAGAREQYF
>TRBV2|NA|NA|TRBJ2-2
TGTGCCAGCAGGCCCACTAGCACCGGGGAGCTGTTTTTT
CASRPTSTGELFF
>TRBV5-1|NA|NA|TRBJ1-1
TGCGCCAGCAGCTACGGGCAGGGGCCTGAAGCTTTCTTT
CASSYGQGPEAFF
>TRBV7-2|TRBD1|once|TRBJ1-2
TGTGCCAGCAGCCGACAGGGGAACTATGGCTACACCTTC
CASSRQGNYGYTF
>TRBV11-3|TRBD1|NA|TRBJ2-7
TGTGCCAGCAGTAGGGCCGGTGGACAGGGCTACGAGCAGTACTTC
CASSRAGGQGYEQYF
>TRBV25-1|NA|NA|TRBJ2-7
TGTGCCAGCAGTGTCGGCTCCTACGAGCAGTACTTC
CASSVGSYEQYF
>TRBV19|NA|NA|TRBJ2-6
TGTGCCAGTAGCCCGACGGGATTCTCTGGGGCCAACGTCCTGACTTTC
CASSPTGFSGANVLTF
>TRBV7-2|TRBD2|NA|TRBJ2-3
TGTGCCAGCAGCTTAGCAAGCGGGAGGGCCCCAGATACGCAGTATTTT
CASSLASGRAPDTQYF
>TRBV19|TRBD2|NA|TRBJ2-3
TGTGCCAGTAGTATTCGAGCGGGAGTGTTAGATACGCAGTATTTT
CASSIRAGVLDTQYF
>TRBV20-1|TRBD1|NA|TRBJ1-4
TGCAGTGCTAGTAGGGGGCAGCCTAATGAAAAACTGTTTTTT
CSASRGQPNEKLFF
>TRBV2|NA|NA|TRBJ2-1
TGTGCCAGCAGCCAGGGGTTTTACAATGAGCAGTTCTTC
CASSQGFYNEQFF
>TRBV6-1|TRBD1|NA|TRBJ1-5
TGTGCCAGCAGTGAAGGACAGGGAGGCAATCAGCCCCAGCATTTT
CASSEGQGGNQPQHF
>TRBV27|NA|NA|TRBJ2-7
TGTGCCAGCACCTCCCCGGGAGCGGAACTTACCTCCTACGAGCAGTACTTC
CASTSPGAELTSYEQYF
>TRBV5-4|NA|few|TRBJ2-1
TGTGCCAGCAGCTTGGGGACAGAGCTTGAGCAGTTCTTC
CASSLGTELEQFF
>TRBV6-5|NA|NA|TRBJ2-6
TGTGCCAGCAGTACCACAGGGTCTGGGGCCAACGTCCTGACTTTC
CASSTTGSGANVLTF
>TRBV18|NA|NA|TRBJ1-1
TGTGCCAGCTCACCAATGTTTTCGAATCGAGCGCAGACGAACACTGAAGCTTTCTTT
CASSPMFSNRAQTNTEAFF
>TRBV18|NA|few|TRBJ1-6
TGTGCCAGCTCACCTAGACCGCCCGGGAATTCACCCCTCCACTTT
CASSPRPPGNSPLHF
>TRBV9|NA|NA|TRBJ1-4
TGTGCCAGCAGCGTAGGCACAGCAACTAATGAAAAACTGTTTTTT
CASSVGTATNEKLFF
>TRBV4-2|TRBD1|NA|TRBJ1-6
TGTGCCAGCAGCGTAGGGGACAGTGGTACCTATAATTCACCCCTCCACTTT
CASSVGDSGTYNSPLHF
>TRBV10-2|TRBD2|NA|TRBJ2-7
TGCGCCAGCACACAGACTAGCGGGGGTTACGAGCAGTACTTC
CASTQTSGGYEQYF
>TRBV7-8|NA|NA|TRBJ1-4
TGTGCCAGCAGCACGCCTACAGGGACAACTAATGAAAAACTGTTTTTT
CASSTPTGTTNEKLFF
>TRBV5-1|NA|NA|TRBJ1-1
TGCGCCAGCAGCTTGACAGGGCTTGGGGGGAACACTGAAGCTTTCTTT
CASSLTGLGGNTEAFF
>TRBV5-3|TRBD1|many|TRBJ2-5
TGTGCCCCACAGGGGGCCGGAGAGACCCAGTACTTC
CAPQGAGETQYF
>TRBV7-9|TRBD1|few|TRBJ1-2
TGTGCCAGCAGCGCAGACAGGGGAGGGGGCTACACCTTC
CASSADRGGGYTF
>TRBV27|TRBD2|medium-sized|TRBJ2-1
TGTGCCAGCACTCCCCGGACTAGTCAGGATGAGCAGTTCTTC
CASTPRTSQDEQFF
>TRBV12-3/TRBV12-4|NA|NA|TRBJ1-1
TGTGCCAGCAGTTTCTCAAGGGGCACTGAAGCTTTCTTT
CASSFSRGTEAFF
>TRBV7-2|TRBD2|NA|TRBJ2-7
TGTGCCAGCAGCTTAGCGTGGACTAGCGGCAACGAGCAGTACTTC
CASSLAWTSGNEQYF
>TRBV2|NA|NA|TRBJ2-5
TGTGCCAGCAGTGAAGACACATCGGAGACCCAGTACTTC
CASSEDTSETQYF
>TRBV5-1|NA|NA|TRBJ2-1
TGCGCCAGCAGCCCCTCCGGCGTCCGGGAGTCCTACAATGAGCAGTTCTTC
CASSPSGVRESYNEQFF
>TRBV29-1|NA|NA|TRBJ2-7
TGCAGCGTTGCGGAGGGGAAACCCTACGAGCAGTACTTC
CSVAEGKPYEQYF